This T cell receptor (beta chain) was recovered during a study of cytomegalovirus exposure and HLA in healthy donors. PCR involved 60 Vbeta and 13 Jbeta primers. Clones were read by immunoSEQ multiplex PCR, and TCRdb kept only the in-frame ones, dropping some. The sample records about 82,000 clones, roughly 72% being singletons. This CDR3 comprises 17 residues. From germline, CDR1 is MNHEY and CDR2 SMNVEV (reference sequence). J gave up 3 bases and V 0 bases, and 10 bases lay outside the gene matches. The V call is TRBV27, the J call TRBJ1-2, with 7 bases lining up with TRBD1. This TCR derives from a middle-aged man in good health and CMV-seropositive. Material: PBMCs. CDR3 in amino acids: CASSLSTRDSRYYGYTF. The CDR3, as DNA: TGTGCCAGCAGTTTATCCACCCGGGACAGCCGGTACTATGGCTACACCTTC.